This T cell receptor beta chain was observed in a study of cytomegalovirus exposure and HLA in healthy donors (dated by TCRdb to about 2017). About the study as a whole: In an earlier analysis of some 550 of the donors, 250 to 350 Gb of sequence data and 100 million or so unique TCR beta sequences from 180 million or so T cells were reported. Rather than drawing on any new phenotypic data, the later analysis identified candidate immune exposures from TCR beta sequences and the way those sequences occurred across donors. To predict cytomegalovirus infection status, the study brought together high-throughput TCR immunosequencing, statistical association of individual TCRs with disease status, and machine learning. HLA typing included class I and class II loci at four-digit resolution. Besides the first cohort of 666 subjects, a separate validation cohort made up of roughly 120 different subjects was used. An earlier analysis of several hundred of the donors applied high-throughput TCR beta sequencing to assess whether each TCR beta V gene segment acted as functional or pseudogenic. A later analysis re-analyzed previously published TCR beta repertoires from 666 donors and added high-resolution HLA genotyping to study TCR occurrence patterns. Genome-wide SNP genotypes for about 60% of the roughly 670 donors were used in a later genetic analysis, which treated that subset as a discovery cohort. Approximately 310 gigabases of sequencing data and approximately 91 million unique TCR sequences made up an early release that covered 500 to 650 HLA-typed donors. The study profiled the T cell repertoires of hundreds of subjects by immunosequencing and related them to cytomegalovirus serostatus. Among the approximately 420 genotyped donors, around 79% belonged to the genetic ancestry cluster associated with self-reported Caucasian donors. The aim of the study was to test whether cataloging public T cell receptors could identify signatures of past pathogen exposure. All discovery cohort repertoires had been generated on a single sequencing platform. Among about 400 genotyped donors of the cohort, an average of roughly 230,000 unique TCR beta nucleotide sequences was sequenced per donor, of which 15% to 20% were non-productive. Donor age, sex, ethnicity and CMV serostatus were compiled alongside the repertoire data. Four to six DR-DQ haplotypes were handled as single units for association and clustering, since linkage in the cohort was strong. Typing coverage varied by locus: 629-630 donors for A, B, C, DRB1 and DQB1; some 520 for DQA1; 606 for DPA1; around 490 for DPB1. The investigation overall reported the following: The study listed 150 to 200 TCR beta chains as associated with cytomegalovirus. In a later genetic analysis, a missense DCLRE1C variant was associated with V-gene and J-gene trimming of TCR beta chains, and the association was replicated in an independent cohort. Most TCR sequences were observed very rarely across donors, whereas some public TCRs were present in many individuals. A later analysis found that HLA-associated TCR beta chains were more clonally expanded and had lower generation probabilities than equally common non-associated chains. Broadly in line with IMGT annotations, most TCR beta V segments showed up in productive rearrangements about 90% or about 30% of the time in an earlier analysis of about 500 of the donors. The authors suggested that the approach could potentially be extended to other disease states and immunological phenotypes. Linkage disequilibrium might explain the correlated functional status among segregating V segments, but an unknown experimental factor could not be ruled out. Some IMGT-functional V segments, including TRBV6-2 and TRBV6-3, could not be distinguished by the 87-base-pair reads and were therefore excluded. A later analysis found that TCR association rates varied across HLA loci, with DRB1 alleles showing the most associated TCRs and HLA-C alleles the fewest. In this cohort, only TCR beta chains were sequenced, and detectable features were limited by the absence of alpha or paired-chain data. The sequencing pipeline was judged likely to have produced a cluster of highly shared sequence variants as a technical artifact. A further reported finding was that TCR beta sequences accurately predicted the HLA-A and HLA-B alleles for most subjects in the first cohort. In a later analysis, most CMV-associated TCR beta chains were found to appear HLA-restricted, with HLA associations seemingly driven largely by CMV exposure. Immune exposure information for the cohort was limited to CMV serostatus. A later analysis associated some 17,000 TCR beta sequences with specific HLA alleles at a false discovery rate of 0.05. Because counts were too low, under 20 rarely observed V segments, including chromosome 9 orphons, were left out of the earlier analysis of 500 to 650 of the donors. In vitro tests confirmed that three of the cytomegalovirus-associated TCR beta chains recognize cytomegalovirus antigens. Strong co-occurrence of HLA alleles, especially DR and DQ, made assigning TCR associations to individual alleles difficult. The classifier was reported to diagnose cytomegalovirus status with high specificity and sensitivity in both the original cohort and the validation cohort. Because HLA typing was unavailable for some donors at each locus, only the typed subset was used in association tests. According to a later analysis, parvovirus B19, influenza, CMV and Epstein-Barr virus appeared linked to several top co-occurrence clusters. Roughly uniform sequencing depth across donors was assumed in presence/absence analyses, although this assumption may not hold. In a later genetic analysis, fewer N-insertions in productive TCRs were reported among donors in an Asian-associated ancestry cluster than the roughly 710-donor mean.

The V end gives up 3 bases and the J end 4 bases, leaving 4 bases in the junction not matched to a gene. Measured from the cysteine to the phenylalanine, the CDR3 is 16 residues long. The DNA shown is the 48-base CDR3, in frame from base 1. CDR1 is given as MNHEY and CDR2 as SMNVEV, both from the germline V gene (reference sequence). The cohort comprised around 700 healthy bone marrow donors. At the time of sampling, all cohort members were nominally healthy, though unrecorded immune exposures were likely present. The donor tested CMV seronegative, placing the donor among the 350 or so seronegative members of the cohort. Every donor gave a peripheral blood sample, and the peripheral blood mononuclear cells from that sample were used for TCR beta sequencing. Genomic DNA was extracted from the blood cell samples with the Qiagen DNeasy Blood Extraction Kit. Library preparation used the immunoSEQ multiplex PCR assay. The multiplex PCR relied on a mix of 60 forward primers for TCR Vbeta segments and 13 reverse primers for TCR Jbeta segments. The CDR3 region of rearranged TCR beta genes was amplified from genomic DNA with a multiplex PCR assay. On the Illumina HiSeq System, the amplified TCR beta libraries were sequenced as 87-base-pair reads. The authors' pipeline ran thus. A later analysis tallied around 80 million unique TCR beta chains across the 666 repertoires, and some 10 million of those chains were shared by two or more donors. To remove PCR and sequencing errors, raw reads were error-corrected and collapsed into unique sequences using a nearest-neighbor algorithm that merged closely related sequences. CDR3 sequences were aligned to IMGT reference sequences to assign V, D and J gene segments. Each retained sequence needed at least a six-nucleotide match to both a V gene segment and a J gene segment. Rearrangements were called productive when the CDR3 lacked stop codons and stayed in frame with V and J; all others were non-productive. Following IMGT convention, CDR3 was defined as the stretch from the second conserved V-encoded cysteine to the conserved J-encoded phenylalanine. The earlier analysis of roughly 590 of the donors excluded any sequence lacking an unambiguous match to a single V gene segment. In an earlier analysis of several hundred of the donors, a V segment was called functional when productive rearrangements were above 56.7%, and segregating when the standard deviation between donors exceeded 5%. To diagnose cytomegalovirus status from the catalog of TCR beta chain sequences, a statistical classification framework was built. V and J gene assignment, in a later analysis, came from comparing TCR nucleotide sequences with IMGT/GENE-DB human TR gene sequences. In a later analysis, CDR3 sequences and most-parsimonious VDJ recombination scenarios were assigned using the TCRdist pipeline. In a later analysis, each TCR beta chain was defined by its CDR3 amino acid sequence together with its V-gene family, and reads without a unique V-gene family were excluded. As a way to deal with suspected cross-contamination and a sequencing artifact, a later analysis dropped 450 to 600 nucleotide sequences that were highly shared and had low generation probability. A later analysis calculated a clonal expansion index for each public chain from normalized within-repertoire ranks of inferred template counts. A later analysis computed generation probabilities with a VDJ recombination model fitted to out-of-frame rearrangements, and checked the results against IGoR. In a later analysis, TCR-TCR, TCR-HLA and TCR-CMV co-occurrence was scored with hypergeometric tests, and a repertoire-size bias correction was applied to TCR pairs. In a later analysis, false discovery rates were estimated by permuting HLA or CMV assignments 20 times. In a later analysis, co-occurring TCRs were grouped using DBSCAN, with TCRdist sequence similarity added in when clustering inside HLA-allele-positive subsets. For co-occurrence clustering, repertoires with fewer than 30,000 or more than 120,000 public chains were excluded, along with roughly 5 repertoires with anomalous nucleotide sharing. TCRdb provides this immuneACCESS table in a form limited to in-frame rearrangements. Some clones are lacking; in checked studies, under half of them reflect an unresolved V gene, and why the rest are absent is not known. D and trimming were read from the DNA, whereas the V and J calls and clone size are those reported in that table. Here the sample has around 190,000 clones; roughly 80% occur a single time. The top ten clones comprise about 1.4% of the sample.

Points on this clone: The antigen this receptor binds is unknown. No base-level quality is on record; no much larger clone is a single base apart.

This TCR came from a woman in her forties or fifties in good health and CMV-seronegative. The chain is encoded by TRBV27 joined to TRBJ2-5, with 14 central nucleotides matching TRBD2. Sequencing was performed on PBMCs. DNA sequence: TGTGCCAGCAGTTTCCTCGGGACTAGCGGGAGAGAGACCCAGTACTTC. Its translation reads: CASSFLGTSGRETQYF.